The 3 T cell receptor beta chains given below trace back to one sample, sequenced in a study of blood T cell repertoires in COVID-19. Sequenced by immunoSEQ multiplex PCR; TCRdb stores in-frame clones only, minus some. Of 150,000 to 200,000 clones listed, roughly three quarters are singletons. Sequenced material: peripheral blood. These receptors originate from a man aged 55 to 69 with active or convalescent COVID-19.

The rearrangement links TRBV7-9 to TRBJ2-7, with D possibly being TRBD2 (6 bases). Germline V gives CDR1 SEHNR, CDR2 FQNEAQ (reference sequence). V shed 0 bases and J shed 0 bases, with 12 bases lying between them. The CDR3 spans 16 residues. This chain's CDR3 is CASSLAPPGLSYEQYF. As DNA, the CDR3 is TGTGCCAGCAGCTTAGCACCACCGGGACTCTCCTACGAGCAGTACTTC.

The chain carries TRBV5-1 and TRBJ2-3; 9 nucleotides align to TRBD1. This CDR3 contains 15 residues. Germline trimming cut 8 bases from V and 2 bases from J; bases unmatched to any gene: 9. The germline V gene encodes CDR1 SGHRS and CDR2 YFSETQ. In nucleotides, the CDR3 is TGCGCCAGTGGTAGGGACAGGGCATTCACAGATACGCAGTATTTT. It specifies CASGRDRAFTDTQYF.

This chain joins TRBV29-1 and TRBJ2-1; 10 nucleotides match TRBD2. CDR3 length: 14 residues. From germline, CDR1 is SQVTM and CDR2 ANQGSEA. Unmatched junction bases numbered 8, after V lost 5 bases and J lost 7 bases. CDR3 in amino acids: CSVPSGSLVNEQFF. The CDR3 DNA is TGCAGCGTTCCTAGCGGGAGCTTGGTTAATGAGCAGTTCTTC.